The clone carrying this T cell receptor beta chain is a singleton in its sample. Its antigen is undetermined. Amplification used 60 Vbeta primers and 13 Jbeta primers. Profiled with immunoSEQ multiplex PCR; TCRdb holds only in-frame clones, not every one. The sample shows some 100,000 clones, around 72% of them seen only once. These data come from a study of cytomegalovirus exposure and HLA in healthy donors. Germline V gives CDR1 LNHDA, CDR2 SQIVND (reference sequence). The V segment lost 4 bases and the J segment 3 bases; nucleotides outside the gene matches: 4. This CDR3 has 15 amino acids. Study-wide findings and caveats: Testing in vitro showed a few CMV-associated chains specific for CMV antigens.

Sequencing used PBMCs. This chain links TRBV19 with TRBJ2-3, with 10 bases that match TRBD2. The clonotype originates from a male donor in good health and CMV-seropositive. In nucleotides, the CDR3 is TGTGCCAGTAGTACTAGCGGGGGTGGGACAGATACGCAGTATTTT. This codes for CASSTSGGGTDTQYF.